A single sample gave rise to the 22 T cell receptor beta chains below, sequenced in a study of cytotoxic CD8 clonotypes in ibrutinib-treated CLL. Only in-frame clones appear in the TCRdb table, and some are missing; sequencing was by immunoSEQ multiplex PCR. The sample lists 160,000 or so clones, about 80% occurring once. Sample: PBMCs, taken after 24 months of ibrutinib treatment. These receptors were obtained from a human donor with chronic lymphocytic leukemia.

V gene TRBV6-6 combines with J gene TRBJ2-1; 8 nucleotides match TRBD1. The CDR3 contains 15 residues. The germline CDR1 and CDR2 sequences are MNHNY and SVGAGI (reference sequence). V shed 10 bases and J 4 bases; nucleotides not matched to a gene: 12. The DNA for the CDR3 is TGTGCCACCCAGTCGCAGGGGGCAGGATACAATGAGCAGTTCTTC. Protein product: CATQSQGAGYNEQFF.

The genes are TRBV2 and TRBJ2-5; D is perhaps TRBD2 (5 bases). Per the germline V gene, CDR1 is SNHLY and CDR2 is FYNNEI. The CDR3 totals 17 residues. V was trimmed by 4 bases and J by 4 bases, leaving 22 bases between them. The CDR3 here is CASSGDGYGIRVETQYF. DNA of the CDR3: TGTGCCAGCAGTGGGGATGGTTACGGGATTAGAGTAGAGACCCAGTACTTC.

V and J are TRBV18 and TRBJ1-1; possible D gene TRBD1, 5 bases. Trimming stripped 3 bases from V and 6 bases from J, with 14 bases between. The CDR3 is 14 amino acids. Germline loops: CDR1 KGHSH, CDR2 LQKENI. The CDR3 region has the DNA TGTGCCAGCTCACCTGAAAGGGCGACAGCTGAAGCTTTCTTT. This translates into CASSPERATAEAFF.

A few counts support this clone. The chain joins TRBV4-2 to TRBJ2-3; TRBD2 might be the D (6 bases). The CDR3 totals 15 residues. Germline lookup yields CDR1 LGHNA and CDR2 YNFKEQ. Trimming stripped 1 base from V and 4 bases from J, with 12 bases between. The CDR3 loop is CASSQAGGRADTQYF. CDR3 DNA sequence: TGTGCCAGCAGCCAAGCTGGGGGGAGAGCAGATACGCAGTATTTT.

The CDR3 is CASSFGTSDLYEQYF. The CDR3 nucleotides read TGTGCCAGCAGCTTCGGGACTTCCGATCTCTACGAGCAGTACTTC. The rearrangement joins TRBV11-2 to TRBJ2-7; possibly TRBD2 for D (6 bases). Per the germline V gene, CDR1 is SGHAT and CDR2 is FQNNGV. There are 15 residues in the CDR3. Trimming shortened V by 3 bases and J by 3 bases, and 15 bases separated the two germline ends.

This chain connects TRBV6-6 to TRBJ1-4; the match to TRBD1 covers 8 bases. Per germline, CDR1 MNHNY and CDR2 SVGAGI (reference sequence). The J segment lost 15 bases and the V segment lost 6 bases, leaving 6 bases of the junction unmatched. The CDR3 loop spans 11 amino acids. The CDR3 reads CASSPDRGVFF. CDR3 DNA: TGTGCCAGCAGCCCCGACAGGGGAGTGTTTTTT.

The gene calls are TRBV19 and TRBJ1-5, with D maybe TRBD1 (5 bases). Deletions cut 1 base from V and 7 bases from J, with 14 bases between. The CDR3 is 15 amino acids. Germline V gives CDR1 LNHDA, CDR2 SQIVND (reference sequence). The DNA for the CDR3 is TGTGCCAGTAGTATAGGGGGCAGGCCGCACCAGCCCCAGCATTTT. Amino acid sequence: CASSIGGRPHQPQHF.

The chain combines TRBV19 with TRBJ1-2; tentatively, D is TRBD1 (6 bases). The CDR3 totals 13 residues. Trimming removed 8 bases at V and 1 base at J, with 11 bases between. Germline lookup yields CDR1 LNHDA and CDR2 SQIVND (reference sequence). CDR3 region: CASLDSRNYGYTF. CDR3 nucleotides: TGTGCCAGTCTGGACAGTCGTAACTATGGCTACACCTTC.

J is TRBJ2-2 and V is TRBV11-2; 7 bases match TRBD1. The trim removed 1 base at V and 5 bases at J, leaving 7 bases unmatched. From germline, CDR1 is SGHAT and CDR2 FQNNGV. This CDR3 is built from 16 residues. The DNA of the CDR3 is TGTGCCAGCAGCTTAGGTTCCCAGGGGGTTACCGGGGAGCTGTTTTTT. It yields the protein CASSLGSQGVTGELFF.

The chain uses TRBV15 and TRBJ1-2; TRBD1 agrees at 8 bases. CDR1 LNHNV and CDR2 YYDKDF come from the germline V gene (reference sequence). The CDR3 contains 14 residues. V dropped 3 bases and J dropped 8; count of bases not matched to a gene: 8. The CDR3 reads CATSRTQGAGGYTF. The DNA of the CDR3 is TGTGCCACCAGCAGGACTCAGGGGGCGGGAGGCTACACCTTC.

The rearrangement joins TRBV28 to TRBJ1-5, with TRBD1 as a possible D gene (5 bases). Germline V gives CDR1 MDHEN, CDR2 SYDVKM. The CDR3 has 16 residues. Trimming stripped 6 bases from V and 6 bases from J, with 21 bases between. In nucleotides, the CDR3 is TGTGCCAGCAGAGACCGTCGGGGCCTTGTGGGTCAGCCCCAGCATTTT. Encoded protein: CASRDRRGLVGQPQHF.

The V gene is TRBV9, the J gene TRBJ1-3, with D unclear. CDR1 is SGDLS, CDR2 YYNGEE, per germline. The CDR3 has 15 residues. With 4 bases removed from V and 1 base from J, the gap between germline ends came to 12 bases. This CDR3 is CASSSRPFSGNTIYF. CDR3 sequence (DNA): TGTGCCAGCAGCTCCAGGCCTTTTTCTGGAAACACCATATATTTT. The full variable domain, rest sourced from reference TRBV9 and TRBJ1-3, is DSGVTQTPKHLITATGQRVTLRCSPRSGDLSVYWYQQSLDQGLQFLIQYYNGEERAKGNILERFSAQQFPDLHSELNLSSLELGDSALYFCASSSRPFSGNTIYFGEGSWLTVV.

This chain connects TRBV6-5 to TRBJ1-6, with unresolved D. The CDR3 totals 15 residues. V was clipped by 4 bases and J by 7 bases, with 14 bases between them. The germline V gene has CDR1 MNHEY and CDR2 SVGAGI. The CDR3 nucleotides read TGTGCCAGCAGTTCCGGACTGGACGCGAATTCACCCCTCCACTTT. Protein: CASSSGLDANSPLHF.

The V and J genes are TRBV5-5 and TRBJ2-3; the match to TRBD2 covers 7 bases. The J segment lost 2 bases and the V segment lost 3 bases, leaving 6 bases of the junction unmatched. The germline CDR1 and CDR2 sequences are SGHKS and YYEKEE (reference sequence). This CDR3 comprises 15 residues. The CDR3 reads CASSSGLPSTDTQYF. CDR3 nucleotide sequence: TGTGCCAGCAGCTCGGGACTACCGTCCACAGATACGCAGTATTTT.

V usage is TRBV7-2 and J usage is TRBJ2-5; perhaps TRBD1 as D (5 bases). CDR1 is SGHTA, CDR2 FQGNSA, per germline. The CDR3 is 14 residues long. With 5 bases removed from V and 6 bases from J, the gap between germline ends came to 16 bases. The CDR3 region has the DNA TGTGCCAGCAGCCCTAGGGGCCTCGGGCAGACCCAGTACTTC. This sequence encodes CASSPRGLGQTQYF.

The V and J genes are TRBV6-1 and TRBJ1-2; 8 bases fit TRBD1. With V trimmed by 6 bases and J by 1 base, 4 bases remained unmatched. Germline V gene sequence: CDR1 MNHNS, CDR2 SASEGT. This CDR3 has 14 residues. The CDR3 reads CASRPGQVNYGYTF. The CDR3, as DNA: TGTGCCAGCAGGCCGGGACAGGTTAACTATGGCTACACCTTC.

The chain is built from TRBV5-5 and TRBJ2-5; D is perhaps TRBD1 (5 bases). V was shortened by 3 bases and J by 5 bases, with 8 bases between the two germline ends. CDR1 is SGHKS, CDR2 YYEKEE, per germline (reference sequence). The CDR3 runs to 12 residues. CDR3 nucleotides: TGTGCCAGCAGCTGGACAACCGAGACCCAGTACTTC. As protein: CASSWTTETQYF.

The chain is built from TRBV6-5 and TRBJ2-3; D is unresolved. Germline values: CDR1 MNHEY, CDR2 SVGAGI. Trimming cost V 2 bases and J 5 bases, with 14 bases left between them. The CDR3 runs to 15 residues. The CDR3 loop is CASSYGPSPVDTQYF. Written as DNA, the CDR3 is TGTGCCAGCAGTTACGGACCCTCCCCCGTAGATACGCAGTATTTT.

The chain is built from TRBV7-2 and TRBJ1-4, with D tentatively TRBD1 (5 bases). CDR1 SGHTA and CDR2 FQGNSA come from the germline V gene. The CDR3 covers 14 residues. Trimming left V 4 bases short and J 11 bases short, with 17 bases between. In nucleotides, the CDR3 is TGTGCCAGCAGCTCCAGGGACCGATCGGCGAAACTGTTTTTT. Amino acid sequence: CASSSRDRSAKLFF.

The rearrangement joins TRBV7-2 to TRBJ2-3; D is uncertain. The ends were cut back, 5 bases at V and 4 bases at J, with 7 bases in the middle. CDR1 SGHTA and CDR2 FQGNSA come from the germline V gene. The CDR3 runs to 12 residues. As DNA, the CDR3 is TGTGCCAGCAGCCCCTACGCAGATACGCAGTATTTT. Protein product: CASSPYADTQYF.

This chain connects TRBV5-4 to TRBJ1-2, with D maybe TRBD1 (5 bases). V gave up 1 base and J gave up 7 bases, with 8 bases separating them. The CDR3 consists of 12 residues. In germline, CDR1 is SGHNT, CDR2 YYREEE (reference sequence). CDR3 nucleotide sequence: TGTGCCAGCAGCTTGCCCAGGGTTGGCTACACCTTC. It encodes CASSLPRVGYTF.

The chain is built from TRBV11-2 and TRBJ2-1; 10 bases align to TRBD2. Germline V gene lookup returns CDR1 SGHAT and CDR2 FQNNGV. V lost 5 bases, J lost 9 bases, and 13 bases stayed unmatched. This CDR3 is 16 amino acids long. For the CDR3, the DNA is TGTGCCAGCAGCCCCGAGAGCGGGGGGGCCGGTCGTGAGCAGTTCTTC. Protein sequence: CASSPESGGAGREQFF.